Below, 26 T cell receptor beta chains from the same sample are listed, as sequenced in a study of cytomegalovirus exposure and HLA in healthy donors. PCR used 60 Vbeta primers and 13 Jbeta primers. Sequencing was performed with immunoSEQ multiplex PCR; in TCRdb, only in-frame clones are kept and a portion is missing. The sample consists of tens of thousands of clones, about 75% of them appearing once. The material sequenced was PBMCs. These receptors all come from a man aged 65 to 85 in good health and CMV-seronegative.

This rearrangement joins TRBV6-1 to TRBJ2-6; D unclear. The V gene lost 7 bases and the J gene lost 0 bases, with 7 bases spanning the gap. Germline CDR1 MNHNS, CDR2 SASEGT. The CDR3 is made up of 14 amino acids. The chain's CDR3 is CASTSFSGANVLTF. For the CDR3, the DNA is TGTGCCAGCACGAGTTTCTCTGGGGCCAACGTCCTGACTTTC.

The chain couples TRBV18 to TRBJ2-3, with TRBD2 identical over 10 bases. Trimming at V came to 3 bases and at J to 0 bases, leaving 3 bases not matched to a gene. Germline lookup yields CDR1 KGHSH and CDR2 LQKENI. The CDR3 length is 16 residues. CDR3 amino acids: CASSPVAGGSTDTQYF. The CDR3 DNA reads as TGTGCCAGCTCACCCGTAGCGGGGGGCAGCACAGATACGCAGTATTTT.

This clone was observed a few times. This sequence joins TRBV4-1 and TRBJ1-1, with 7 bases lining up with TRBD1. The CDR3 is 12 amino acids. Germline CDR1 MGHRA, CDR2 YSYEKL. This CDR3 reads CASRGGRAEAFF. In DNA form, the CDR3 reads TGCGCGTCTAGAGGGGGCCGGGCTGAAGCTTTCTTT.

Details on this clone: Other nucleotide sequences in the sample specify the same CDR3. V is TRBV5-1 and J is TRBJ1-6; maybe TRBD1 (6 bases). CDR3 length: 14 amino acids. Per the germline V gene, CDR1 is SGHRS and CDR2 is YFSETQ. Trimming removed 2 bases at V and 10 bases at J, with 13 bases between. The CDR3 nucleotides read TGCGCCAGCAGCTTACAGGGCGAAGACTCACCCCTCCACTTT. This sequence encodes CASSLQGEDSPLHF.

This clone was counted a few times. The V gene is TRBV5-6, the J gene TRBJ1-1; 7 bases fit TRBD1. V trimming: 4 bases; J trimming: 4 bases; junction bases outside the gene matches: 7. The CDR3 spans 14 residues. Looked up from germline, CDR1 is SGHDT and CDR2 is YYEEEE. The DNA of the CDR3 is TGTGCCAGCAGCGGCCTCACAGGGGCCACTGAAGCTTTCTTT. Translated: CASSGLTGATEAFF.

This rearrangement joins TRBV27 to TRBJ2-1, with D unresolved. V lost 3 bases and J lost 9, with 9 bases in between. The CDR3 covers 12 residues. From germline, CDR1 is MNHEY and CDR2 SMNVEV (reference sequence). CDR3 DNA sequence: TGTGCCAGCAGTTTGCGGCTTGGTGAGCAGTTCTTC. Translated, it gives CASSLRLGEQFF.

The chain uses TRBV10-2 and TRBJ2-7; tentatively, D is TRBD1 (5 bases). The CDR3 contains 14 residues. Germline loops: CDR1 WSHSY, CDR2 SAAADI. V lost 6 bases to trimming and J lost 4 bases, with 16 bases between them. The CDR3 region is CASRSLGDGYEQYF. DNA of the CDR3: TGCGCCAGCAGGTCTTTAGGGGATGGATACGAGCAGTACTTC.

The chain combines TRBV6-6 with TRBJ2-5; TRBD1 matches 10 bases. J lost 5 bases, V lost 6 bases, and 3 bases had no gene match. This CDR3 contains 13 residues. In germline, CDR1 is MNHNY, CDR2 SVGAGI (reference sequence). CDR3 residues: CASRDRGRETQYF. CDR3 coding DNA: TGTGCCAGCAGAGACAGGGGGCGGGAGACCCAGTACTTC.

The rearrangement uses TRBV4-1 and TRBJ1-3; possibly TRBD1 for D (6 bases). This CDR3 contains 14 residues. The V end was cut by 5 bases, the J end by 4 bases, with 12 bases between. Germline lookup yields CDR1 MGHRA and CDR2 YSYEKL. CDR3 nucleotide sequence: TGCGCCAGCAGCGCGACAGGACGCGGAAACACCATATATTTT. Amino acid sequence: CASSATGRGNTIYF.

The rearrangement uses TRBV19 and TRBJ2-5; D gene unclear. CDR3 length: 14 amino acids. V lost 3 bases and J lost 2, with 10 bases in between. Germline V gene data show CDR1 as LNHDA and CDR2 as SQIVND (reference sequence). CDR3 DNA: TGTGCCAGTAGTATTAAGCTGAGGCAAGAGACCCAGTACTTC. This codes for CASSIKLRQETQYF.

CDR3 region: CASSRTGTGGSPLHF. As DNA, the CDR3 is TGTGCCAGCTCACGAACCGGGACAGGGGGTTCACCCCTCCACTTT. The V call is TRBV18, the J call TRBJ1-6, with 11 positions matching TRBD1. Per the germline V gene, CDR1 is KGHSH and CDR2 is LQKENI. This CDR3 has 15 residues. V lost 4 bases and J lost 9; bases outside the gene matches: 5.

The rearrangement uses TRBV7-9 and TRBJ2-7; TRBD2 might be the D (6 bases). V lost 5 bases and J lost 2, with 10 bases in between. Germline loops: CDR1 SEHNR, CDR2 FQNEAQ (reference sequence). The CDR3 runs 13 residues. The CDR3 region is CASSRDSAYEQYF. The CDR3 DNA reads as TGTGCCAGCAGCCGGGACTCAGCCTACGAGCAGTACTTC.

On this clone: Germline and junction disagree at one end, which may indicate a read error. CDR3 residues: CSAESGQGAEKLFF. CDR3 DNA sequence: TGCAGCGCTGAATCGGGACAGGGGGCGGAAAAACTGTTTTTT. J is TRBJ1-4 and V is TRBV29-1, with TRBD1 matching 12 bases. Per germline, CDR1 SQVTM and CDR2 ANQGSEA. This CDR3 spans 14 amino acids.

The genes are TRBV7-9 and TRBJ1-1; 8 nucleotides agree with TRBD1. The junction had 10 bases not matched to a gene; V was cut back by 5 bases and J by 5 bases. CDR1 and CDR2 (germline): SEHNR, FQNEAQ (reference sequence). CDR3 length equals 15 residues. The CDR3 sequence is CASSARTGMGTEAFF. The CDR3 bases are TGTGCCAGCAGCGCTAGGACAGGGATGGGAACTGAAGCTTTCTTT.

V usage is TRBV30 and J usage is TRBJ2-2, with TRBD1 matching 11 bases. The CDR3 covers 18 residues. Germline V gene sequence: CDR1 GTSNPN, CDR2 SVGIG (reference sequence). With V trimmed by 1 base and J by 2 bases, 9 bases remained unmatched. CDR3 coding DNA: TGTGCCTGGAGTGCGATGTACGGGACAGGGGGTAACACCGGGGAGCTGTTTTTT. Residues: CAWSAMYGTGGNTGELFF.

The chain uses TRBV10-3 and TRBJ1-2, with TRBD1 as a possible D gene (5 bases). The CDR3 loop spans 17 amino acids. Germline CDR1 reads ENHRY; CDR2 reads SYGVKD. V was pared by 3 bases and J by 0 bases, with 17 bases between. This CDR3 reads CAISDQGRVTANYGYTF. CDR3 coding DNA: TGTGCCATCAGTGACCAGGGCCGGGTAACAGCTAACTATGGCTACACCTTC.

This chain links TRBV19 with TRBJ1-2; 9 positions match TRBD1. This CDR3 is built from 16 residues. With V trimmed by 1 base and J by 7 bases, 10 bases remained unmatched. Germline CDR1 and CDR2: LNHDA and SQIVND (reference sequence). The CDR3 DNA reads TGTGCCAGTAGTATAGCTCCCGGGACAGGGTTTCCTGGCTACACCTTC. This gives the protein CASSIAPGTGFPGYTF.

The chain links TRBV5-1 to TRBJ2-7, with TRBD1 matching over 9 bases. The CDR3 length is 13 residues. V was clipped by 4 bases and J by 5 bases; unmatched bases: 4. The germline gives CDR1 SGHRS, CDR2 YFSETQ. CDR3 sequence: CASSPQGADEQYF. The CDR3 nucleotides read TGCGCCAGCAGCCCACAGGGGGCCGACGAGCAGTACTTC.

The chain couples TRBV30 to TRBJ2-5; 7 nucleotides align to TRBD1. Germline CDR1 reads GTSNPN; CDR2 reads SVGIG (reference sequence). This CDR3 spans 12 amino acids. V lost 4 bases to trimming and J lost 5 bases; unmatched junction nucleotides: 4. The CDR3 loop is CAWNTGAETQYF. The CDR3 DNA sequence: TGTGCCTGGAACACAGGGGCGGAGACCCAGTACTTC. The complete variable domain, with remaining parts taken from reference TRBV30 and TRBJ2-5, reads SQTIHQWPATLVQPVGSPLSLECTVEGTSNPNLYWYRQAAGRGLQLLFYSVGIGQISSEVPQNLSASRPQDRQFILSSKKLLLSDSGFYLCAWNTGAETQYFGPGTRLLVL.

The chain is built from TRBV19 and TRBJ1-4, with a possible D match to TRBD1 (5 bases). The CDR3 has 14 residues. V lost 6 bases and J lost 7, with 15 bases in between. CDR1 and CDR2 (germline): LNHDA, SQIVND (reference sequence). CDR3 residues: CASRRQGGAEKLFF. CDR3 nucleotide sequence: TGTGCCAGTAGGCGTCAGGGAGGAGCTGAAAAACTGTTTTTT. Filled out from reference TRBV19 and TRBJ1-4, the complete variable domain reads DGGITQSPKYLFRKEGQNVTLSCEQNLNHDAMYWYRQDPGQGLRLIYYSQIVNDFQKGDIAEGYSVSREKKESFPLTVTSAQKNPTAFYLCASRRQGGAEKLFFGSGTQLSVL.

The J gene is TRBJ1-4, the V gene TRBV2; weak D call: TRBD1 (5 bases). V lost 3 bases and J lost 10, with 15 bases in between. The V gene's germline CDR1 is SNHLY and CDR2 FYNNEI. CDR3 length equals 14 residues. CDR3 sequence (DNA): TGTGCCAGCAGTGATGGGGGGTCCTTTGGAAAACTGTTTTTT. Translating it yields CASSDGGSFGKLFF. The complete variable domain, with remaining parts taken from reference TRBV2 and TRBJ1-4, reads EPEVTQTPSHQVTQMGQEVILRCVPISNHLYFYWYRQILGQKVEFLVSFYNNEISEKSEIFDDQFSVERPDGSNFTLKIRSTKLEDSAMYFCASSDGGSFGKLFFGSGTQLSVL.

This clone has more than one count but fewer than ten. The chain has TRBV18 and TRBJ2-2, with TRBD1 identical over 10 bases. The CDR3 extends over 17 amino acids. V shed 5 bases and J 2 bases; nucleotides not matched to a gene: 8. Germline V lookup: CDR1 KGHSH, CDR2 LQKENI. The CDR3 DNA reads as TGTGCCAGCTCATCTGACAGGGGGCTCCTAAACACCGGGGAGCTGTTTTTT. It is translated as CASSSDRGLLNTGELFF.

This chain connects TRBV7-9 to TRBJ1-6, with 7 bases identical to TRBD1. V shed 5 bases and J 10 bases; nucleotides not matched to a gene: 14. Looked up from germline, CDR1 is SEHNR and CDR2 is FQNEAQ (reference sequence). CDR3 length: 16 residues. The CDR3 region has the DNA TGTGCCAGCAGCGTTTGGGACAGCTTGTCTTCATCACCCCTCCACTTT. This encodes CASSVWDSLSSSPLHF. Supplemented by reference TRBV7-9 and TRBJ1-6, the full variable domain reads DTGVSQNPRHKITKRGQNVTFRCDPISEHNRLYWYRQTLGQGPEFLTYFQNEAQLEKSRLLSDRFSAERPKGSFSTLEIQRTEQGDSAMYLCASSVWDSLSSSPLHFGNGTRLTVT.

This rearrangement joins TRBV28 to TRBJ2-5, with D uncertain. TRBJ2-7 matches the DNA end more closely, so the J call is doubtful. Germline V lookup: CDR1 MDHEN, CDR2 SYDVKM. The CDR3 loop spans 14 amino acids. DNA of the CDR3: TGTGCCAGCAGTTTGCCCGATCCCTCCTACGAGCAGTACTTC. It translates to CASSLPDPSYEQYF.

This clone turned up a few times. The rearrangement joins TRBV6-4 to TRBJ1-5; D is ambiguous. The CDR3 spans 14 residues. The germline V gene has CDR1 MRHNA and CDR2 SNTAGT. V gave up 3 bases and J gave up 4 bases, with 10 bases separating them. CDR3 coding DNA: TGTGCCAGCAGTGAGTTGGACTCAAATCAGCCCCAGCATTTT. Protein product: CASSELDSNQPQHF.

J is TRBJ1-6 and V is TRBV19, with TRBD1 matching 8 bases. Germline CDR1 reads LNHDA; CDR2 reads SQIVND (reference sequence). The V segment lost 5 bases and the J segment 9 bases; nucleotides outside the gene matches: 12. The CDR3 loop spans 16 amino acids. The CDR3 DNA reads as TGTGCCAGTAGTGTTACCGGACAGGGTGGTTTTTCACCCCTCCACTTT. It specifies CASSVTGQGGFSPLHF.